Listed below are T cell receptor beta chains from one sample, sequenced in a study of early T cells in non-severe SARS-CoV-2 infection. TCRdb re-called the 5' RACE reads through MiXCR, storing one row per CDR3 protein. The table has over 45,000 distinct CDR3 sequences, roughly 15% seen once. This material consisted of whole blood, taken at baseline. The receptors derive from an adult who was a healthcare worker with PCR-confirmed SARS-CoV-2 infection or an uninfected control (not recorded which). Both conserved end residues are part of each CDR3. The D gene is left open where the match is weak. Only some rows state a clone size, as once, few, many or a class for expanded clones.

many NA TRBJ2-7 TRBV28 CASSLPPRSEQYF TGTGCCAGCAGTTTACCCCCACGAAGCGAGCAGTACTTC
NA TRBD2 TRBJ2-7 TRBV7-8 CASSLVRGESYEQYF TGTGCCAGCAGCTTAGTACGGGGGGAGTCCTACGAGCAGTACTTC
medium-sized TRBD1 TRBJ2-1 TRBV5-6 CASSSAGTADNEQFF TGTGCCAGCAGCTCCGCCGGGACAGCCGACAATGAGCAGTTCTTC
few TRBD2 TRBJ2-2 TRBV6-1 CASRERDNTGELFF TGTGCCAGCAGGGAGCGGGACAACACCGGGGAGCTGTTTTTT
NA NA TRBJ2-5 TRBV5-1 CASSQGQKIIETQYF TGCGCCAGCAGTCAAGGACAGAAGATTATTGAGACCCAGTACTTC
NA NA TRBJ2-7 TRBV12-3/TRBV12-4 CASSFPLREQYF TGTGCCAGCAGTTTTCCCCTACGCGAGCAGTACTTC
few NA TRBJ2-4 TRBV4-1 CASSLAPGGSIQYF TGCGCCAGCAGCCTCGCCCCCGGAGGGTCCATTCAGTACTTC
many NA TRBJ2-1 TRBV3-1 CASSQLGGLASYNEQFF TGTGCCAGCAGCCAATTGGGTGGGCTAGCATCCTACAATGAGCAGTTCTTC
many NA TRBJ2-2 TRBV20-1 CSASAGLELFF TGCAGTGCTAGTGCCGGGTTGGAGCTGTTTTTT
few TRBD1 TRBJ1-2 TRBV19 CASSLTPGQLYGYTF TGTGCCAGTAGCTTGACTCCGGGACAGCTCTATGGCTACACCTTC
many NA TRBJ1-4 TRBV7-8 CASSLAGEVEKLFF TGTGCCAGCAGCCTCGCGGGGGAGGTTGAAAAACTGTTTTTT
NA NA TRBJ2-1 TRBV15 CATSRDRKYEQFF TGTGCCACCAGCAGAGATCGGAAGTATGAGCAGTTCTTC
many TRBD1 TRBJ2-1 TRBV28 CASSGGQGFNNEQFF TGTGCCAGCAGTGGCGGACAGGGGTTTAACAATGAGCAGTTCTTC
NA TRBD1 TRBJ2-7 TRBV6-1 CASSSRTWDSQSYEQYF TGTGCCAGCAGTTCCCGAACTTGGGACAGCCAGTCCTACGAGCAGTACTTC
many NA TRBJ2-6 TRBV7-2 CASSLVSTSNSGANVLTF TGTGCCAGCAGCTTAGTTTCCACTTCTAACTCTGGGGCCAACGTCCTGACTTTC
NA TRBD2 TRBJ2-1 TRBV20-1 CSATKLPSRTSSNEQFF TGCAGTGCGACAAAACTCCCAAGTAGGACTAGCAGCAATGAGCAGTTCTTC
NA NA TRBJ2-2 TRBV11-2 CASSLSVRELFF TGTGCCAGCAGCCTTAGCGTTCGGGAGCTGTTTTTT
few NA TRBJ2-2 TRBV18 CASSPRKGPGELFF TGTGCCAGCTCACCACGAAAAGGGCCCGGGGAGCTGTTTTTT
many NA TRBJ2-7 TRBV4-2 CASSQVREIYEQYF TGTGCCAGCAGCCAAGTCCGGGAAATCTACGAGCAGTACTTC
few NA TRBJ1-1 TRBV29-1 CSGGGRSNTEAFF TGCAGCGGGGGGGGCAGATCGAACACTGAAGCTTTCTTT
NA NA TRBJ2-7 TRBV18 CASSPLGSPYEQYF TGTGCCAGCTCACCCCTGGGGAGCCCCTACGAGCAGTACTTC
NA TRBD1 TRBJ2-3 TRBV4-1 CASSRGGADTQYF TGCGCCAGCAGCCGAGGGGGCGCAGATACGCAGTATTTT
NA TRBD1 TRBJ2-2 TRBV11-2 CASSLPGTVTGELFF TGTGCCAGCAGCTTGCCCGGGACAGTCACCGGGGAGCTGTTTTTT